This T cell receptor (beta chain) was captured in a study of PD-1 blockade in classical Hodgkin lymphoma. Trimming removed 1 base from V and 6 bases from J, with 6 bases in between. This CDR3 is built from 13 residues. Germline CDR1 and CDR2: SGHTA and FQGTGA. Here immunoSEQ multiplex PCR was the method, and the copy in TCRdb shows in-frame clones only, minus some. Found here are some 27,000 clones, around 80% of them singletons; the top ten hold about 17%. Stated time point: cycle 4 day 1 (C4D1), after less than 7 weeks of nivolumab. All patients relapsed after autologous stem cell transplantation, and brentuximab vedotin exposure varied.

The V call is TRBV7-3, the J call TRBJ2-2, with D hard to call. Sample: peripheral blood mononuclear cells (PBMCs), taken before the fourth cycle of nivolumab. The sequence was obtained from a human donor with classical Hodgkin lymphoma. In DNA form, the CDR3 reads TGTGCCAGCAGCTTAATGGGTCCCGGGGAGCTGTTTTTT. Translation: CASSLMGPGELFF. Full variable domain (rest looked up from reference TRBV7-3 and TRBJ2-2): GAGVSQTPSNKVTEKGKYVELRCDPISGHTALYWYRQSLGQGPEFLIYFQGTGAADDSGLPNDRFFAVRPEGSVSTLKIQRTERGDSAVYLCASSLMGPGELFFGEGSRLTVL.